This TCR beta chain was recorded in a study of blood T cell repertoires in COVID-19. The CDR3 covers 16 residues. V was pared by 6 bases and J by 5 bases, with 10 bases of the junction left unmatched. Germline V gene lookup returns CDR1 SNHLY and CDR2 FYNNEI. Data came from immunoSEQ multiplex PCR; TCRdb stores just in-frame clones and leaves some out. Here the sample spans about 120,000 clones, 81% being singletons. Sample: peripheral blood. The receptor was derived from a human donor in a cohort sampled during active COVID-19. The genes are TRBV2 and TRBJ2-3; 11 bases agree with TRBD1. The CDR3 DNA reads TGTGCCAGCAGGGTCGGACAGGGGGCAGCTGGAGATACGCAGTATTTT. This sequence encodes CASRVGQGAAGDTQYF.